What follows are 23 T cell receptor beta chains derived from one specimen sequenced in a study of CD8+ T cells in alopecia areata. Treatment: oral pan-JAK inhibitor, 5-10 mg twice daily. Once RNA had been extracted, it was reverse transcribed into cDNA to act as the sequencing template. The method was immunoSEQ multiplex PCR; TCRdb's version includes in-frame clones alone and lacks a portion of them. The sample shows over 250,000 clones, over 45% of them seen only once. Sample: CD4+ T cells sorted from blood, taken at week 52, from a patient treated with tofacitinib. The source is a human donor with alopecia areata.

V is TRBV6-1 and J is TRBJ1-2; 8 bases align to TRBD1. The V and J ends lost 2 bases and 11 bases, in that order; junction bases with no gene match: 4. CDR1 and CDR2 (germline): MNHNS, SASEGT. The CDR3 consists of 12 residues. CDR3: CASSEPRDRYTF. DNA for the CDR3: TGTGCCAGCAGTGAACCCCGGGACAGGTACACCTTC.

The chain couples TRBV30 to TRBJ1-2, with 7 bases identical to TRBD1. Germline CDR1 GTSNPN, CDR2 SVGIG (reference sequence). The CDR3 runs to 12 residues. V gave up 2 bases and J gave up 9 bases; unmatched junction bases: 6. The CDR3 nucleotides read TGTGCCTGGAGTCGCCGGGACAGAAGCTACACCTTC. Translating gives CAWSRRDRSYTF. The full variable domain, in which reference TRBV30 and TRBJ1-2 provide the parts outside the CDR3, is SQTIHQWPATLVQPVGSPLSLECTVEGTSNPNLYWYRQAAGRGLQLLFYSVGIGQISSEVPQNLSASRPQDRQFILSSKKLLLSDSGFYLCAWSRRDRSYTFGSGTRLTVV.

This clone was seen more than once but under ten times. V usage is TRBV6-5 and J usage is TRBJ2-7, with 8 bases that match TRBD2. The CDR3 consists of 14 residues. Losses at the gene ends were 7 bases for V and 0 bases for J; bases not matched to a gene: 5. CDR1 MNHEY and CDR2 SVGAGI come from the germline V gene. CDR3 residues: CASTRAGASYEQYF. DNA of the CDR3: TGTGCCAGCACTCGAGCGGGGGCCTCCTACGAGCAGTACTTC.

The chain is built from TRBV7-8 and TRBJ2-3, with TRBD2 identical over 9 bases. Looked up from germline, CDR1 is SGHVS and CDR2 is FQNEAQ. CDR3 length: 16 amino acids. Trimming cost V 5 bases and J 6 bases; bases outside gene matches: 12. CDR3 coding DNA: TGTGCCAGCAGCCCTAGGGGCGGGGGGGCCACTGATACGCAGTATTTT. This encodes CASSPRGGGATDTQYF.

The V and J genes are TRBV30 and TRBJ1-3; possible D gene TRBD1, 5 bases. This CDR3 is built from 15 residues. Trimming left V 2 bases short and J 0 bases short, with 11 bases between. CDR1 is GTSNPN, CDR2 SVGIG, per germline (reference sequence). For the CDR3, the DNA is TGTGCCTGGAGTCTAGGGACTCGCTCTGGAAACACCATATATTTT. As protein: CAWSLGTRSGNTIYF.

The J gene is TRBJ1-1, the V gene TRBV7-2; D is undetermined. This CDR3 comprises 14 residues. V was pared by 1 base and J by 1 base, with 7 bases between. Germline-derived CDR1 and CDR2 are SGHTA and FQGNSA. The CDR3 DNA reads TGTGCCAGCAGCTTAGGGTTGGGGAACACTGAAGCTTTCTTT. Amino acids: CASSLGLGNTEAFF.

This clone has only a few counts. The chain carries TRBV30 and TRBJ2-1, with 10 bases aligning to TRBD2. Germline V gene sequence: CDR1 GTSNPN, CDR2 SVGIG (reference sequence). The J segment lost 2 bases and the V segment lost 0 bases, leaving 1 base of the junction unmatched. The CDR3 covers 15 residues. The CDR3 DNA sequence: TGTGCCTGGAGTGTACTAGCGGGGCCCTACAATGAGCAGTTCTTC. This encodes CAWSVLAGPYNEQFF.

The rearrangement uses TRBV5-1 and TRBJ1-2; 10 nucleotides align to TRBD1. The germline V gene encodes CDR1 SGHRS and CDR2 YFSETQ. The CDR3 contains 14 residues. Trimming cost V 4 bases and J 4 bases; bases outside gene matches: 4. The CDR3 DNA follows: TGCGCCAGCAGCCTGTGGACAGGGGGCTATGGCTACACCTTC. Amino acids: CASSLWTGGYGYTF.

V usage is TRBV14 and J usage is TRBJ2-1; 10 nucleotides agree with TRBD2. CDR3 size: 13 residues. V dropped 1 base and J dropped 13; count of bases not matched to a gene: 4. Germline V gene sequence: CDR1 SGHDN, CDR2 FVKESK. CDR3 in amino acids: CASSQGTSGPQFF. The CDR3 nucleotides are TGTGCCAGCAGCCAAGGGACTAGCGGACCACAGTTCTTC.

With respect to this clone: Other DNA sequences in the sample encode the same CDR3. This chain connects TRBV5-1 to TRBJ1-5; D ambiguous. Per germline, CDR1 SGHRS and CDR2 YFSETQ. Trimming removed 0 bases at V and 6 bases at J, with 7 bases between. The length of the CDR3 is 13 residues. CDR3 loop: CASSLGSGQPQHF. The CDR3 coding sequence is TGCGCCAGCAGCTTGGGGTCTGGTCAGCCCCAGCATTTT.

The chain is built from TRBV27 and TRBJ2-3, with D possibly matching TRBD1 (5 bases). CDR1 MNHEY and CDR2 SMNVEV come from the germline V gene (reference sequence). The CDR3 has 16 amino acids. V lost 3 bases and J lost 1, with 14 bases in between. The CDR3 nucleotides are TGTGCCAGCAGTTTCAATAGGGGAACCCGCACAGATACGCAGTATTTT. Encoded protein: CASSFNRGTRTDTQYF.

This clone was seen more than once but under ten times. V is TRBV23-1 and J is TRBJ2-4; possible D gene TRBD2, 5 bases. TRBV23-1 is sorted into the ORF group, with uncertain function. The CDR3 sequence is 13 residues long. V was clipped by 11 bases and J by 3 bases, with 14 bases between them. CDR3 in DNA: TGCGCCCCCGCCCGGGGTGGCAAAAACATTCAGTACTTC. This encodes CAPARGGKNIQYF.

This clone has more than one count but fewer than ten. The chain links TRBV27 to TRBJ2-7; D is unclear. The germline CDR1 and CDR2 sequences are MNHEY and SMNVEV (reference sequence). V was clipped by 6 bases and J by 3 bases, with 12 bases between them. The CDR3 covers 13 residues. CDR3 amino acids: CASSPLVSYEQYF. The CDR3 DNA reads TGTGCCAGCAGCCCACTCGTCAGCTACGAGCAGTACTTC.

The chain joins TRBV7-9 to TRBJ2-7, with 9 bases lining up with TRBD1. V shed 6 bases, J shed 4 bases, and the junction held 16 bases outside the gene matches. Per germline, CDR1 SEHNR and CDR2 FQNEAQ (reference sequence). The CDR3 runs 17 residues. The CDR3 region is CASSLVPGQGNWYEQYF. The CDR3 DNA reads TGTGCCAGCAGTCTAGTCCCGGGACAGGGTAATTGGTACGAGCAGTACTTC.

This chain links TRBV5-4 with TRBJ2-3, with a possible D match to TRBD2 (6 bases). The germline V gene encodes CDR1 SGHNT and CDR2 YYREEE (reference sequence). The CDR3 covers 14 residues. Between the trimmed V and J ends, which lost 4 bases and 6 bases, there was a span of 15 bases. As DNA, the CDR3 is TGTGCCAGCAGCCCCGCTACGCGGGGCGATACGCAGTATTTT. Encoded protein: CASSPATRGDTQYF.

The chain is built from TRBV30 and TRBJ1-1; D gene ambiguous. The CDR3 is made up of 15 amino acids. Per germline, CDR1 GTSNPN and CDR2 SVGIG (reference sequence). Trimming took 3 bases from V and 5 from J, leaving 19 bases between them. The CDR3 protein is CAWSHRGSRRTEAFF. The CDR3, as DNA: TGTGCCTGGAGCCATCGGGGAAGCCGGAGGACTGAAGCTTTCTTT.

The chain uses TRBV19 and TRBJ1-2; the D gene is possibly TRBD1 (6 bases). The CDR3 is 12 amino acids. The germline V gene has CDR1 LNHDA and CDR2 SQIVND (reference sequence). V was cut by 5 bases and J by 8 bases, with 12 bases left in between. For the CDR3, the DNA is TGTGCCAGTAGTTTCCCAGGGGCCGGCTACACCTTC. Its translation is CASSFPGAGYTF.

In its sample, this clone was seen a few times. The rearrangement joins TRBV10-3 to TRBJ1-6; a possible D gene is TRBD1 (5 bases). Germline loops: CDR1 ENHRY, CDR2 SYGVKD. The CDR3 consists of 14 residues. V was shortened by 2 bases and J by 10 bases, with 12 bases between the two germline ends. The CDR3 protein is CAISELSGQSPLHF. CDR3 DNA: TGTGCCATCAGTGAGCTTTCAGGGCAATCACCCCTCCACTTT.

The J gene is TRBJ2-6, the V gene TRBV10-3, with unresolved D. The V end lost 6 bases, the J end lost 6 bases, and 9 bases lay between the germline ends. CDR3 length equals 13 residues. Germline assignment: CDR1 ENHRY and CDR2 SYGVKD. The CDR3 here is CAISDGVANVLTF. The CDR3 region has the DNA TGTGCCATCAGCGACGGTGTGGCCAACGTCCTGACTTTC.

In nucleotides, the CDR3 is TGTGCCAGCAGCCAATCCGGCGATTTCGGGCAGTACTTC. It specifies CASSQSGDFGQYF. The chain recombines TRBV16 with TRBJ2-7; no clear D gene. Germline-derived CDR1 and CDR2 are KGHSY and FQNENV. The length of the CDR3 is 13 residues. The V end lost 0 bases, the J end lost 9 bases, and 12 bases lay between the germline ends.

This clone was observed a few times. The chain has TRBV5-6 and TRBJ1-6; D not resolved. The CDR3 has 14 residues. Germline CDR1 and CDR2: SGHDT and YYEEEE. V was pared by 0 bases and J by 8 bases, with 9 bases between. The CDR3 DNA reads as TGTGCCAGCAGCTTGGCCGGCGGGGATTCACCCCTCCACTTT. Encoded protein: CASSLAGGDSPLHF.

This chain connects TRBV5-6 to TRBJ2-1; D gene uncertain. Germline V gives CDR1 SGHDT, CDR2 YYEEEE. V lost 4 bases and J lost 3, with 14 bases in between. The CDR3 spans 15 residues. In DNA form, the CDR3 reads TGTGCCAGCAGCCTGCTGGTAGCCCGCTACAATGAGCAGTTCTTC. Translated, it gives CASSLLVARYNEQFF.

This chain connects TRBV7-3 to TRBJ2-1; TRBD1 matches at 8 bases. This CDR3 comprises 17 residues. Germline trimming cut 0 bases from V and 8 bases from J; bases unmatched to any gene: 12. The V gene's germline CDR1 is SGHTA and CDR2 FQGTGA. CDR3 coding DNA: TGTGCCAGCAGCTTAACCCCTGGGCAGGGGGCTATGCATGAGCAGTTCTTC. It specifies CASSLTPGQGAMHEQFF.